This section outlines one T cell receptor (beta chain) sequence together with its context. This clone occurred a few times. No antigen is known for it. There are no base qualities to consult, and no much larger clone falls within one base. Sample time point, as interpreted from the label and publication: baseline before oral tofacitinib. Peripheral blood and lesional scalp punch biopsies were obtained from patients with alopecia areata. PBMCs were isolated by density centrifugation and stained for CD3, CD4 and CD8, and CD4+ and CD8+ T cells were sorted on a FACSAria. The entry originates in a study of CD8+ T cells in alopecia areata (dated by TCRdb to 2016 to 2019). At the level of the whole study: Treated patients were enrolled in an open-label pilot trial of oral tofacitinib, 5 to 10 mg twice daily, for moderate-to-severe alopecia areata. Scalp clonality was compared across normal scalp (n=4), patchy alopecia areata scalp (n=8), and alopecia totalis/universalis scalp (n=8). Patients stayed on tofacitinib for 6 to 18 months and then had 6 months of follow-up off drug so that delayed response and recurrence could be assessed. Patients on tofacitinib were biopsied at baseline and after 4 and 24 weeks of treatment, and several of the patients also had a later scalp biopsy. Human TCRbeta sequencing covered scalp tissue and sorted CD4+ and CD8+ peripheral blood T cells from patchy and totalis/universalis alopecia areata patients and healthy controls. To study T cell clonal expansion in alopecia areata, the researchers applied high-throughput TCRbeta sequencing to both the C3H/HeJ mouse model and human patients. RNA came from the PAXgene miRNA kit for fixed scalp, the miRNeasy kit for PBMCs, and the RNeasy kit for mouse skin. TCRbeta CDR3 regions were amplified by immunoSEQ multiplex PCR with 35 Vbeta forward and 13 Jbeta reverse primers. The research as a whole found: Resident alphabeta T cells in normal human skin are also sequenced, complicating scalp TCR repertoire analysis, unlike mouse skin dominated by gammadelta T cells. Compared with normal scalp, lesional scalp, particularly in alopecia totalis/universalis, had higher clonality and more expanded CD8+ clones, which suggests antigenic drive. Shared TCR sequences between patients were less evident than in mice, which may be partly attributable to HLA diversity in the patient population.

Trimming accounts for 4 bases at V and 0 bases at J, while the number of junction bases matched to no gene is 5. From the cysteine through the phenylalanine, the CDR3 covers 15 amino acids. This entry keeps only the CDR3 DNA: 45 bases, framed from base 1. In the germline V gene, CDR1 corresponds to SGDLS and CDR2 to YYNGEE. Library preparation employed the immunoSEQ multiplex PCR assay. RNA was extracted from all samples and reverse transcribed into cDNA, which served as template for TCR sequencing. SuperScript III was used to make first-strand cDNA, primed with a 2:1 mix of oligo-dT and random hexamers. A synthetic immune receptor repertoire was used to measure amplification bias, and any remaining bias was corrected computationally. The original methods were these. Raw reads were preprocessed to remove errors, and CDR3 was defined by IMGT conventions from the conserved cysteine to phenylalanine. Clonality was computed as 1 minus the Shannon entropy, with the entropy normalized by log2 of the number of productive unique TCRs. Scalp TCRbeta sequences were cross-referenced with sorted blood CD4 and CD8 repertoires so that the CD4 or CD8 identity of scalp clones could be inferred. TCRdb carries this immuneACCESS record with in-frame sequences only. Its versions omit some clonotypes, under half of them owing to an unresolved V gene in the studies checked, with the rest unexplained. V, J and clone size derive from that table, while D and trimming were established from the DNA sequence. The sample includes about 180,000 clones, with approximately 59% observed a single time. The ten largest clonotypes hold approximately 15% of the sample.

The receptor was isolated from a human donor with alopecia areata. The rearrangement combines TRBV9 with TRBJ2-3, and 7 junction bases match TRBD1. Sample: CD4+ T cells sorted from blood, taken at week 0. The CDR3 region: CASSKTQGSTDTQYF. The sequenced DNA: TGTGCCAGCAGCAAAACACAGGGGAGCACAGATACGCAGTATTTT.